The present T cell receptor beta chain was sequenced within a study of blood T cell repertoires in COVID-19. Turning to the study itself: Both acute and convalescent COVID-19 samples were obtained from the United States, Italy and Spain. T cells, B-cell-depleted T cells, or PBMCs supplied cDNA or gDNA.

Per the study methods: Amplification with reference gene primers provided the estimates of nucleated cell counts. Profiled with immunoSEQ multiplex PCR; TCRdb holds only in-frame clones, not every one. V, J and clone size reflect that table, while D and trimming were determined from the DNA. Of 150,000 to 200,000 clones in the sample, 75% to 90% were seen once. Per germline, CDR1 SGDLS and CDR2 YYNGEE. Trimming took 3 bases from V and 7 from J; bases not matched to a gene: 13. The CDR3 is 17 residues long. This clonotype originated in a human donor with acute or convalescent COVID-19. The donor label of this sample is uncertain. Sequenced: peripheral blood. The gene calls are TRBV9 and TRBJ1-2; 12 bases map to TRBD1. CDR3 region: CASSGASGQGALGGYTF. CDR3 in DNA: TGTGCCAGCAGCGGCGCCTCGGGACAGGGGGCCCTTGGTGGCTACACCTTC. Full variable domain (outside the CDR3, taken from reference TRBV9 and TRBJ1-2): DSGVTQTPKHLITATGQRVTLRCSPRSGDLSVYWYQQSLDQGLQFLIQYYNGEERAKGNILERFSAQQFPDLHSELNLSSLELGDSALYFCASSGASGQGALGGYTFGSGTRLTVV.